This passage covers 23 T cell receptor beta chains from one sample sequenced in a study of cytomegalovirus exposure and HLA in healthy donors. Both 60 Vbeta primers and 13 Jbeta primers went into the PCR. Data came from immunoSEQ multiplex PCR; TCRdb stores just in-frame clones and leaves some out. This table holds some 51,000 clones. The sample was PBMCs. These receptors all come from a middle-aged man in good health and CMV-seropositive.

This chain links TRBV28 with TRBJ1-1; TRBD1 agrees at 7 bases. The CDR3 has 15 amino acids. The junction had 2 bases not matched to a gene; V was cut back by 0 bases and J by 1 base. Germline V gene lookup returns CDR1 MDHEN and CDR2 SYDVKM. The CDR3 spells CASSLWDRWNTEAFF. The CDR3 DNA is TGTGCCAGCAGTTTATGGGACAGGTGGAACACTGAAGCTTTCTTT.

The chain combines TRBV7-6 with TRBJ2-3, with 7 positions matching TRBD1. Germline-derived CDR1 and CDR2 are SGHVS and FNYEAQ. The trim removed 5 bases at V and 0 bases at J, leaving 8 bases unmatched. The CDR3 is made up of 16 amino acids. Written as DNA, the CDR3 is TGTGCCAGCAGCCCCGGGACAGCCACTAGCACAGATACGCAGTATTTT. It encodes CASSPGTATSTDTQYF.

The rearrangement uses TRBV6-5 and TRBJ2-5; 11 bases match TRBD1. Trimming at V came to 3 bases and at J to 5 bases, leaving 8 bases not matched to a gene. Per germline, CDR1 MNHEY and CDR2 SVGAGI. The CDR3 is made up of 16 amino acids. CDR3 residues: CASSYFGQGAGETQYF. The CDR3 nucleotides read TGTGCCAGCAGTTATTTTGGACAGGGGGCTGGGGAGACCCAGTACTTC.

This chain connects TRBV10-3 to TRBJ1-2; 7 bases fit TRBD1. The CDR3 runs 13 residues. Germline V gene sequence: CDR1 ENHRY, CDR2 SYGVKD. Losses at the gene ends were 8 bases for V and 3 bases for J; bases not matched to a gene: 6. DNA of the CDR3: TGTGCCATCTCCCCCGGGACAGACTATGGCTACACCTTC. Amino acids: CAISPGTDYGYTF.

The chain joins TRBV28 to TRBJ2-7; no reliable D call. The V gene's germline CDR1 is MDHEN and CDR2 SYDVKM. This CDR3 has 18 amino acids. V lost 6 bases and J 2 bases, leaving 26 bases between the germline ends. CDR3: CASRTWLFDWPAPYEQYF. CDR3 DNA: TGTGCCAGCAGAACGTGGCTTTTCGACTGGCCTGCCCCCTACGAGCAGTACTTC. The entire variable domain, with the rest obtained from reference TRBV28 and TRBJ2-7, is as follows: DVKVTQSSRYLVKRTGEKVFLECVQDMDHENMFWYRQDPGLGLRLIYFSYDVKMKEKGDIPEGYSVSREKKERFSLILESASTNQTSMYLCASRTWLFDWPAPYEQYFGPGTRLTVT.

The chain recombines TRBV9 with TRBJ2-3, with 9 bases lining up with TRBD2. V shed 3 bases, J shed 2 bases, and the junction held 4 bases outside the gene matches. The CDR3 spans 15 residues. The germline CDR1 and CDR2 sequences are SGDLS and YYNGEE. The CDR3 protein is CASSGSGGDTDTQYF. CDR3 in DNA: TGTGCCAGCAGCGGTAGCGGGGGAGACACAGATACGCAGTATTTT.

V is TRBV19 and J is TRBJ2-3; 13 nucleotides align to TRBD2. Trimming at V came to 5 bases and at J to 0 bases, leaving 8 bases not matched to a gene. The CDR3 contains 18 residues. Germline values: CDR1 LNHDA, CDR2 SQIVND (reference sequence). CDR3 sequence reads: CASSGGTSGTPSTDTQYF. The CDR3 coding sequence is TGTGCCAGTAGTGGGGGGACTAGCGGGACCCCTAGCACAGATACGCAGTATTTT.

The CDR3 protein is CASSSPSRTGDTEAFF. DNA of the CDR3: TGTGCCAGCAGTTCCCCGTCAAGGACAGGGGACACTGAAGCTTTCTTT. V is TRBV28 and J is TRBJ1-1, with 9 bases identical to TRBD1. This CDR3 spans 16 amino acids. The germline V gene has CDR1 MDHEN and CDR2 SYDVKM. J was trimmed by 3 bases and V by 4 bases; bases with no gene match: 9. Full variable domain (remainder filled in from reference TRBV28 and TRBJ1-1): DVKVTQSSRYLVKRTGEKVFLECVQDMDHENMFWYRQDPGLGLRLIYFSYDVKMKEKGDIPEGYSVSREKKERFSLILESASTNQTSMYLCASSSPSRTGDTEAFFGQGTRLTVV.

For the CDR3, the DNA is TGTGCCAGCAGTCGGGACAGTTTCTACGAGCAGTACTTC. This encodes CASSRDSFYEQYF. This chain joins TRBV6-5 and TRBJ2-7, with TRBD1 identical over 7 bases. The CDR3 extends over 13 amino acids. Germline trimming cut 5 bases from V and 3 bases from J; bases unmatched to any gene: 4. The germline CDR1 and CDR2 sequences are MNHEY and SVGAGI.

V and J are TRBV28 and TRBJ1-2; the D gene is possibly TRBD1 (5 bases). Germline V gives CDR1 MDHEN, CDR2 SYDVKM. The CDR3 has 12 residues. V was trimmed by 4 bases and J by 7 bases, leaving 10 bases between them. Here the CDR3 DNA reads TGTGCCAGCAGTTGGCAGGGTCCTGGCTACACCTTC. It yields the protein CASSWQGPGYTF.

This chain links TRBV7-9 with TRBJ1-2; tentatively, D is TRBD1 (5 bases). The CDR3 consists of 16 residues. Germline V CDR1 and CDR2: SEHNR, FQNEAQ (reference sequence). The germline V and J ends were trimmed by 4 bases and 10 bases, with 25 bases remaining between them. CDR3 in amino acids: CASSWGGGQGASIYTF. CDR3 in DNA: TGTGCCAGCAGCTGGGGGGGAGGGCAGGGCGCCAGTATCTACACCTTC. The whole variable domain, filled in from reference TRBV7-9 and TRBJ1-2, reads DTGVSQNPRHKITKRGQNVTFRCDPISEHNRLYWYRQTLGQGPEFLTYFQNEAQLEKSRLLSDRFSAERPKGSFSTLEIQRTEQGDSAMYLCASSWGGGQGASIYTFGSGTRLTVV.

The V gene is TRBV19, the J gene TRBJ1-2; D not resolved. Trimming removed 3 bases from V and 9 bases from J, with 8 bases in between. Germline V lookup: CDR1 LNHDA, CDR2 SQIVND (reference sequence). This CDR3 is 11 amino acids long. DNA of the CDR3: TGTGCCAGTAGTATGCGGGGAAGCTACACCTTC. It codes for CASSMRGSYTF.

The chain combines TRBV27 with TRBJ2-2; the match to TRBD2 covers 9 bases. V gave up 4 bases and J gave up 1 base; unmatched junction bases: 4. The CDR3 spans 16 residues. Germline assignment: CDR1 MNHEY and CDR2 SMNVEV (reference sequence). The CDR3 coding sequence is TGTGCCAGCAGTTCGAGGACTAGCGTGAACACCGGGGAGCTGTTTTTT. This encodes CASSSRTSVNTGELFF.

The chain combines TRBV4-2 with TRBJ2-1, with 9 bases aligning to TRBD2. V gave up 1 base and J gave up 7 bases; unmatched junction bases: 5. Germline CDR1 reads LGHNA; CDR2 reads YNFKEQ. This CDR3 region has 15 residues. The CDR3 coding sequence is TGTGCCAGCAGCCAAGGGCTAGCGGGGTTTAATGAGCAGTTCTTC. Translated, it gives CASSQGLAGFNEQFF.

V gene TRBV11-2 combines with J gene TRBJ2-7; 7 bases align to TRBD2. The germline CDR1 and CDR2 sequences are SGHAT and FQNNGV. Unmatched junction bases numbered 10, after V lost 2 bases and J lost 3 bases. This CDR3 is built from 16 residues. The CDR3, as DNA: TGTGCCAGCAGCTTAAGGGGCGGGAGAGGAAGCTACGAGCAGTACTTC. Translating it yields CASSLRGGRGSYEQYF. The full variable domain, its missing parts supplied by reference TRBV11-2 and TRBJ2-7, is EAGVAQSPRYKIIEKRQSVAFWCNPISGHATLYWYQQILGQGPKLLIQFQNNGVVDDSQLPKDRFSAERLKGVDSTLKIQPAKLEDSAVYLCASSLRGGRGSYEQYFGPGTRLTVT.

The chain is built from TRBV27 and TRBJ2-7, with 9 bases identical to TRBD2. CDR3 length: 16 amino acids. Germline V CDR1 and CDR2: MNHEY, SMNVEV (reference sequence). Trimming cost V 3 bases and J 2 bases; bases outside gene matches: 8. CDR3 residues: CASSFLLAGSAYEQYF. The CDR3 DNA is TGTGCCAGCAGTTTCCTTCTAGCGGGGAGCGCCTACGAGCAGTACTTC.

This chain uses TRBV6-6 with TRBJ1-5; a possible D gene is TRBD1 (6 bases). The CDR3 loop spans 15 amino acids. With 6 bases removed from V and 5 bases from J, the gap between germline ends came to 17 bases. From germline, CDR1 is MNHNY and CDR2 SVGAGI (reference sequence). The CDR3 DNA reads as TGTGCCAGCAGAGTATCCCAGGGGAAGGATCAGCCCCAGCATTTT. The encoded protein is CASRVSQGKDQPQHF.

The gene calls are TRBV7-8 and TRBJ2-5; D gene ambiguous. The CDR3 length is 12 residues. CDR1 is SGHVS, CDR2 FQNEAQ, per germline. Trimming stripped 3 bases from V and 4 bases from J, with 6 bases between. The CDR3 DNA sequence: TGTGCCAGCAGCTTGCGGCGAGAGACCCAGTACTTC. Translating it yields CASSLRRETQYF.

The J gene is TRBJ2-5, the V gene TRBV11-2; the D is unclear. The germline V gene has CDR1 SGHAT and CDR2 FQNNGV. Trimming took off 1 base at V and 4 bases at J, with 16 bases between the two ends. This CDR3 contains 16 residues. Here the CDR3 DNA reads TGTGCCAGCAGCTTAGCCAGTTATCGGGTCACAGAGACCCAGTACTTC. It is translated as CASSLASYRVTETQYF.

The chain combines TRBV9 with TRBJ1-1; 7 bases align to TRBD1. CDR3 length: 14 residues. Germline CDR1 and CDR2: SGDLS and YYNGEE. The V and J ends lost 2 bases and 7 bases, in that order; junction bases with no gene match: 8. The CDR3 region is CASSVQGDSLEAFF. In nucleotides, the CDR3 is TGTGCCAGCAGCGTCCAGGGGGACTCCCTTGAAGCTTTCTTT.

The CDR3 nucleotides read TGTGCCAGCAGCTCCTCGGAGGGCAGACTCTACACCTTC. Its protein product is CASSSSEGRLYTF. The gene calls are TRBV7-9 and TRBJ1-2, with D unresolved. V was clipped by 4 bases and J by 10 bases, with 16 bases between them. This CDR3 is built from 13 residues. Germline CDR1 reads SEHNR; CDR2 reads FQNEAQ (reference sequence).

CDR3 DNA sequence: TGTGCCAGCAGCCAAGCAACTAGCAAGACGCAGTATTTT. Its translation: CASSQATSKTQYF. V gene TRBV14 combines with J gene TRBJ2-3; tentatively, D is TRBD2 (6 bases). Trimming pared 1 base from V and 9 bases from J, leaving 11 bases between. Germline loops: CDR1 SGHDN, CDR2 FVKESK. The CDR3 length is 13 residues. The variable domain in full, completed from reference TRBV14 and TRBJ2-3, reads EAGVTQFPSHSVIEKGQTVTLRCDPISGHDNLYWYRRVMGKEIKFLLHFVKESKQDESGMPNNRFLAERTGGTYSTLKVQPAELEDSGVYFCASSQATSKTQYFGPGTRLTVL.

The CDR3 DNA reads TGTGCCAGCAGCAAAGACGATGTTGACAGGGAGGAAACTGGGGCCAACGTCCTGACTTTC. Protein product: CASSKDDVDREETGANVLTF. V is TRBV21-1 and J is TRBJ2-6; TRBD1 is the table's D call, not checked against the DNA. TRBV21-1 is a pseudogene segment. CDR3 length equals 20 residues.